The sequence of this T cell receptor (beta chain) was determined in a study of graft-versus-host responses after intestinal transplantation. Whole-study context: Transplant types were multivisceral, liver-intestinal, or isolated intestinal. For two to three years after anti-thymocyte globulin induction, all recipients took tacrolimus and steroids. Findings and caveats of the study: Recipient marrow harbored GvH clones, some of which surfaced first in ileum or blood. Within the allografts of patients who had graft-donor T cell macrochimerism, graft-versus-host to host-versus-graft clonal ratios were high.

On this clone itself: Its antigen is undetermined.

Per the germline V gene, CDR1 is DFQATT and CDR2 is SNEGSKA (reference sequence). Trimming removed 3 bases from V and 3 bases from J, with 6 bases in between. This CDR3 has 11 residues. Generated by immunoSEQ multiplex PCR, the TCRdb table keeps only in-frame clones and is missing some. The table lists around 90,000 clones, about 94% of them singletons. The chain combines TRBV20-1 with TRBJ2-7; D is undetermined. Sequenced material: unstimulated CD4+ T cells sorted from spleen or lymph node cells, taken before transplant. This receptor was obtained from a human donor who was the organ donor for an intestinal transplant. CDR3 nucleotides: TGCAGTGCTAGCCCGGGCTACGAGCAGTACTTC. This sequence encodes CSASPGYEQYF.